This T cell receptor (beta chain) was obtained from a study of blood T cell repertoires in COVID-19. Study context: The United States, Italy and Spain were the sources of the acute and convalescent COVID-19 samples. From T cells, B-cell-depleted T cells, or PBMCs came the material, which was cDNA or gDNA.

CDR3 length equals 14 residues. Trimming at V came to 4 bases and at J to 0 bases, leaving 3 bases not matched to a gene. CDR1 and CDR2 (germline): SGHRS, YFSETQ. Per the authors' pipeline: Nucleated cell number was recorded as an estimate derived from reference gene primer amplification. TCRdb keeps only in-frame clones here, not all; method: immunoSEQ multiplex PCR. The DNA was the basis for D and trimming; V, J and clone size are from that table. The sample contains more than 200,000 clones, roughly 80% of which appear only once. Input material: peripheral blood. The V gene is TRBV5-1, the J gene TRBJ1-1, with TRBD1 identical over 7 bases. The receptor was isolated from a woman aged 40-49 years with active or convalescent COVID-19. The CDR3 DNA is TGCGCCAGCAGCGGGGGACAGATGAACACTGAAGCTTTCTTT. Translating gives CASSGGQMNTEAFF. The whole variable domain, filled in from reference TRBV5-1 and TRBJ1-1, reads KAGVTQTPRYLIKTRGQQVTLSCSPISGHRSVSWYQQTPGQGLQFLFEYFSETQRNKGNFPGRFSGRQFSNSRSEMNVSTLELGDSALYLCASSGGQMNTEAFFGQGTRLTVV.